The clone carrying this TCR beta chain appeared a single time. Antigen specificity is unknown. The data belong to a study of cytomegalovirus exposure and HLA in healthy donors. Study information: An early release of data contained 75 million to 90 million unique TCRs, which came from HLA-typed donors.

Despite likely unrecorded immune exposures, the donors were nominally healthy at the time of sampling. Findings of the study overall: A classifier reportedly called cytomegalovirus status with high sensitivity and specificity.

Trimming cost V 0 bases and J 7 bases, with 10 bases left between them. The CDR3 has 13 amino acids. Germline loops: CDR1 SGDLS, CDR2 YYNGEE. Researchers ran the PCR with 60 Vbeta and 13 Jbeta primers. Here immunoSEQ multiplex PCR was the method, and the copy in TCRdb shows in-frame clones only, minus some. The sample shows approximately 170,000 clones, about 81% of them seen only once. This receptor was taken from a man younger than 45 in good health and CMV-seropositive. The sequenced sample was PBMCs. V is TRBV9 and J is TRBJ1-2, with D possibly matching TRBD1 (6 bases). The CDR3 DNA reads TGTGCCAGCAGCGTAGGACAGGCGGGTGGCTACACCTTC. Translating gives CASSVGQAGGYTF.